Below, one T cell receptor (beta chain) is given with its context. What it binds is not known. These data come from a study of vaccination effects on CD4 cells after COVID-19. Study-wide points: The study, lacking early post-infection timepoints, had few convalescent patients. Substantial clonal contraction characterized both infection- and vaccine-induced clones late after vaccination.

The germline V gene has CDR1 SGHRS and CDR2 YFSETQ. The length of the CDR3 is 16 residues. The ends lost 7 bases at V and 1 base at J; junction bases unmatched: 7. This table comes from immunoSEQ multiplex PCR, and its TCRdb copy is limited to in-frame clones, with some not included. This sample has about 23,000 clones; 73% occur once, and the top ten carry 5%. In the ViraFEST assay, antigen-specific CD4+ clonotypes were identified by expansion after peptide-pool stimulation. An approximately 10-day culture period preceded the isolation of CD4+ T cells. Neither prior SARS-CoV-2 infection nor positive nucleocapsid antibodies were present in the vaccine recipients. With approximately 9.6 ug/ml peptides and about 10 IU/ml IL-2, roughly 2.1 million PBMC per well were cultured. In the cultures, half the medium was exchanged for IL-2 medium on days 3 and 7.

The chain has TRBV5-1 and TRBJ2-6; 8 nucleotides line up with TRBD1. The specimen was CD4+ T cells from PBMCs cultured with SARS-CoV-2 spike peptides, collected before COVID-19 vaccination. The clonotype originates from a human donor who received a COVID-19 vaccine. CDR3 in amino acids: CASFDRGVSGANVLTF. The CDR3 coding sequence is TGCGCCAGCTTCGACAGGGGAGTTTCTGGGGCCAACGTCCTGACTTTC.